The rows below give T cell receptor beta chains drawn from one sample of a study of blood T cell repertoires in COVID-19. Here immunoSEQ multiplex PCR was the method, and the copy in TCRdb shows in-frame clones only, minus some. The sample yields approximately 300,000 clones, more than 75% seen once. The sample was peripheral blood. The source is a man aged 50 or older with active or convalescent COVID-19. Both conserved end residues are part of each CDR3. A D gene is named only where the DNA matches it firmly. Not all rows give a size; the values are once, few, many and, for expanded clones, a class.

D gene	clone size	J gene	V gene	CDR3 protein	CDR3 DNA
NA	NA	TRBJ2-7	TRBV4-3	CASSQDPQGNEQYF	TGCGCCAGCAGCCAAGATCCACAGGGCAACGAGCAGTACTTC
NA	NA	TRBJ2-2	TRBV20-1	CSASPGGPTGELFF	TGCAGTGCTAGTCCGGGGGGCCCCACCGGGGAGCTGTTTTTT
NA	NA	TRBJ1-1	TRBV6-5	CASSYSTDYYRTEAFF	TGTGCCAGCAGTTACTCTACGGATTACTACCGAACTGAAGCTTTCTTT
TRBD1	NA	TRBJ2-5	TRBV5-1	CASSLADRDQETQYF	TGCGCCAGCAGCTTGGCTGACAGGGACCAAGAGACCCAGTACTTC
TRBD1	NA	TRBJ2-1	TRBV4-1	CASSQDSQGANLNEQFF	TGCGCCAGCAGCCAAGATTCCCAGGGGGCGAACCTCAATGAGCAGTTCTTC
NA	few	TRBJ2-7	TRBV18	CASSPDSYEQYF	TGTGCCAGCTCACCTGACAGCTACGAGCAGTACTTC
NA	NA	TRBJ2-3	TRBV29-1	CSVDGTASTDTQYF	TGCAGCGTTGACGGAACAGCTAGCACAGATACGCAGTATTTT
TRBD2	NA	TRBJ2-1	TRBV7-3	CASSYGLAGGPRNEQFF	TGTGCCAGCAGCTACGGACTAGCGGGGGGGCCACGGAATGAGCAGTTCTTC
NA	NA	TRBJ2-7	TRBV6-5	CASTRGSQSYEQYF	TGTGCCAGCACCAGAGGGTCACAGTCCTACGAGCAGTACTTC
NA	NA	TRBJ1-4	TRBV6-5	CASSPGVPNEKLFF	TGTGCCAGCAGTCCGGGGGTTCCTAATGAAAAACTGTTTTTT
NA	once	TRBJ2-3	TRBV6-6	CASSTGHSTDTQYF	TGTGCCAGCAGTACAGGTCATAGCACAGATACGCAGTATTTT
TRBD1	NA	TRBJ2-7	TRBV9	CASSGTDRDLEQYF	TGTGCCAGCAGCGGAACGGACAGGGACCTCGAGCAGTACTTC
NA	NA	TRBJ2-7	TRBV3-1/TRBV3-2	CASSQAGSEQYF	TGTGCCAGCAGCCAAGCAGGTTCCGAGCAGTACTTC
NA	NA	TRBJ1-4	TRBV4-1	CASSQAPYRTQINEKLFF	TGCGCCAGCAGCCAAGCCCCGTATCGGACACAAATTAATGAAAAACTGTTTTTT
TRBD2	NA	TRBJ2-1	TRBV24-1	CATSDPGLGDNEQFF	TGTGCCACCAGTGACCCGGGACTAGGGGACAATGAGCAGTTCTTC
NA	few	TRBJ1-2	TRBV24-1	CATSDRRAEGYTF	TGTGCCACCAGTGATCGCAGGGCTGAAGGCTACACCTTC
NA	NA	TRBJ1-1	TRBV6-1	CASSEAGGGKTEAFF	TGTGCCAGCAGTGAAGCGGGAGGGGGGAAGACTGAAGCTTTCTTT
TRBD1	NA	TRBJ2-1	TRBV7-6	CASSLDGTGSLYNEQFF	TGTGCCAGCAGCTTGGACGGGACAGGGTCTCTGTACAATGAGCAGTTCTTC
NA	NA	TRBJ1-5	TRBV6-4	CASSDSGVPDSNQPQHF	TGTGCCAGCAGTGACTCTGGGGTCCCGGACAGTAATCAGCCCCAGCATTTT
NA	NA	TRBJ1-2	TRBV14	CASSPNYRSGYTF	TGTGCCAGCAGCCCAAACTACAGGTCTGGCTACACCTTC
NA	NA	TRBJ1-2	TRBV24-1	CATSDRSGNNYGYTF	TGTGCCACCAGTGACCGATCCGGGAATAACTATGGCTACACCTTC
TRBD2	NA	TRBJ2-3	TRBV5-1	CASSPPSGSTPSTDTQYF	TGCGCCAGCAGCCCGCCTAGCGGGAGTACCCCTAGCACAGATACGCAGTATTTT
TRBD1	few	TRBJ2-5	TRBV7-2	CASSTRTGSLETQYF	TGTGCCAGCAGCACGCGGACAGGTAGTTTGGAGACCCAGTACTTC
TRBD2	NA	TRBJ2-1	TRBV18	CASSGLAGGDEQFF	TGTGCCAGCTCGGGACTAGCGGGAGGAGATGAGCAGTTCTTC
TRBD2	NA	TRBJ2-1	TRBV18	CASSPGLAGGNEQFF	TGTGCCAGCTCACCTGGCCTAGCGGGGGGCAATGAGCAGTTCTTC
NA	NA	TRBJ1-1	TRBV27	CASIRGIMNTEAFF	TGTGCCAGCATTAGGGGCATCATGAACACTGAAGCTTTCTTT
NA	NA	TRBJ1-2	TRBV27	CASSPIGSSAANYGYTF	TGTGCCAGCAGCCCAATAGGAAGCAGCGCCGCTAACTATGGCTACACCTTC
NA	few	TRBJ1-1	TRBV28	CASIPRAGVGNTEAFF	TGTGCCAGCATCCCTAGGGCAGGGGTGGGGAACACTGAAGCTTTCTTT
TRBD1	few	TRBJ1-1	TRBV5-1	CASSFRGQGAFF	TGCGCCAGCAGTTTTAGAGGACAGGGAGCTTTCTTT
NA	NA	TRBJ1-5	TRBV9	CASSPGAGTVNQPQHF	TGTGCCAGCAGCCCAGGGGCAGGGACGGTCAATCAGCCCCAGCATTTT
NA	NA	TRBJ1-3	TRBV6-5	CASSRDNSGNTIYF	TGTGCCAGCAGTAGGGACAACTCTGGAAACACCATATATTTT
NA	NA	TRBJ1-6	TRBV6-2/TRBV6-3	CASSNQPAGGSPLHF	TGTGCCAGCAGTAACCAACCGGCCGGAGGTTCACCCCTCCACTTT
TRBD1	NA	TRBJ1-2	TRBV5-1	CASSPGQGDYGYTF	TGCGCCAGCAGCCCTGGACAGGGTGACTATGGCTACACCTTC
NA	NA	TRBJ2-3	TRBV4-3	CASSQKTHTDTQYF	TGCGCCAGCAGCCAAAAAACTCACACAGATACGCAGTATTTT
TRBD2	few	TRBJ2-7	TRBV6-6	CASSYSGGTRYEQYF	TGTGCCAGCAGTTACAGCGGGGGGACCCGCTACGAGCAGTACTTC
TRBD1	once	TRBJ2-7	TRBV2	CASSRQGKAYEQYF	TGTGCCAGCAGTAGACAGGGCAAAGCCTACGAGCAGTACTTC
TRBD2	many	TRBJ2-1	TRBV10-3	CAIRSLAGGRNEQFF	TGTGCCATCAGGTCACTAGCGGGAGGAAGAAATGAGCAGTTCTTC
NA	NA	TRBJ1-6	TRBV19	CASSKGDPNSPLHF	TGTGCCAGTAGTAAGGGGGACCCGAATTCACCCCTCCACTTT
TRBD2	NA	TRBJ2-2	TRBV28	CASSLSLAGASTGELFF	TGTGCCAGCAGTTTATCCCTAGCGGGAGCGTCCACCGGGGAGCTGTTTTTT
NA	NA	TRBJ2-5	TRBV28	CASSLRAFQETQYF	TGTGCCAGCAGTTTGAGGGCTTTCCAAGAGACCCAGTACTTC
NA	NA	TRBJ1-1	TRBV7-2	CASSLARTQNTEAFF	TGTGCCAGCAGCTTAGCACGGACTCAGAACACTGAAGCTTTCTTT
NA	once	TRBJ2-1	TRBV28	CASSFAGVSYNEQFF	TGTGCCAGCAGTTTTGCAGGGGTTTCCTACAATGAGCAGTTCTTC
NA	NA	TRBJ2-7	TRBV6-5	CASSYRAGASYEQYF	TGTGCCAGCAGTTATAGGGCGGGGGCGTCCTACGAGCAGTACTTC
NA	NA	TRBJ1-2	TRBV6-5	CASSYLQGRGRYTF	TGTGCCAGCAGTTACTTGCAGGGGCGAGGGCGCTACACCTTC
TRBD1	NA	TRBJ2-7	TRBV6-5	CASRPGQGGSYEQYF	TGTGCCAGCAGGCCGGGACAGGGGGGGTCCTACGAGCAGTACTTC